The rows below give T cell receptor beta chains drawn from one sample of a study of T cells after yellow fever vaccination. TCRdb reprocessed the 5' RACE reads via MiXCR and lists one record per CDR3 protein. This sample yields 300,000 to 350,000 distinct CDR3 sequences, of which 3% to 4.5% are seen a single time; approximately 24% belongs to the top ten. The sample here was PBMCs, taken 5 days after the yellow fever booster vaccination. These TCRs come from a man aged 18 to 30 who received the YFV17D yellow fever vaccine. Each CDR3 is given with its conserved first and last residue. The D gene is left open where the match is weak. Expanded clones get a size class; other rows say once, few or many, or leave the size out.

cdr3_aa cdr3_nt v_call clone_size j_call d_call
CASSLGGIQYF TGTGCCAGCAGCTTGGGGGGAATTCAGTACTTC TRBV6-2/TRBV6-3 few TRBJ2-4 -
CASSRNEKLFF TGTGCCAGCAGCCGTAATGAAAAACTGTTTTTT TRBV3-1 many TRBJ1-4 -
CASSLTGVSIRDYGYTF TGTGCCAGCAGCTTAACCGGCGTTTCCATCCGGGACTATGGCTACACCTTC TRBV7-3 - TRBJ1-2 -
CASSTGAGIGPNEQFF TGTGCCAGCAGCACGGGGGCGGGTATCGGTCCAAATGAGCAGTTCTTC TRBV7-9 few TRBJ2-1 -
CASSLDRDITPQHF TGTGCCAGCAGCTTGGACCGGGATATCACGCCCCAGCATTTT TRBV5-4 - TRBJ1-5 -
CATVQGTGGNGKTQYF TGTGCCACCGTACAGGGAACAGGGGGTAATGGAAAGACCCAGTACTTC TRBV2 - TRBJ2-5 TRBD1
CASSLAGTSGGFLQFF TGCGCCAGCAGCTTGGCCGGAACTAGCGGGGGGTTTCTGCAGTTCTTC TRBV5-1 - TRBJ2-1 TRBD2
CASSRDRGRNSPLHF TGTGCCAGCAGCCGGGACAGGGGTCGGAATTCACCCCTCCACTTT TRBV6-4 many TRBJ1-6 TRBD1
CSVKILGQGAVKGYGYTF TGCAGTGTCAAAATCCTGGGGCAGGGGGCAGTTAAGGGCTATGGCTACACCTTC TRBV20-1 few TRBJ1-2 TRBD1
CASSFVHRANSGANVLTF TGTGCCAGCAGCTTTGTACATCGGGCTAACTCTGGGGCCAACGTCCTGACTTTC TRBV28 few TRBJ2-6 -
CSASGRRTDTQYF TGCAGCGCCTCCGGCCGACGCACAGATACGCAGTATTTT TRBV29-1 many TRBJ2-3 -
CASSPTGSLDTQYF TGTGCCAGCAGCCCGACAGGGAGTCTTGATACGCAGTATTTT TRBV7-2 many TRBJ2-3 TRBD1
CASSPSGGNIQYF TGTGCCAGCAGCCCCTCAGGCGGGAACATTCAGTACTTC TRBV11-1 many TRBJ2-4 -
CASRPPGATTVTQYF TGCGCCAGCCGACCGCCCGGGGCGACCACAGTTACGCAGTATTTT TRBV5-1 - TRBJ2-3 -
CASSQPGLLYGYTF TGCGCCAGCAGCCAACCGGGACTTCTTTATGGCTACACCTTC TRBV4-1 few TRBJ1-2 -
CSVTTAAGYTF TGCAGCGTAACAACAGCGGCCGGCTACACCTTC TRBV29-1 few TRBJ1-2 -
CASSLRNGLAKETQYF TGTGCCAGCAGCTTGCGGAACGGTCTGGCAAAAGAGACCCAGTACTTC TRBV7-2 - TRBJ2-5 -
CASRILANTDTQYF TGCGCCAGTAGGATCTTGGCCAACACAGATACGCAGTATTTT TRBV5-1 few TRBJ2-3 -
CSVRRPNYEQYF TGCAGCGTTCGTCGACCTAACTACGAGCAGTACTTC TRBV29-1 few TRBJ2-7 -
CASSYRQRSPLHF TGTGCCAGCAGTTACAGACAGCGGTCACCCCTCCACTTT TRBV27 few TRBJ1-6 -
CSARPGLIWAQYF TGCAGTGCTAGACCGGGGCTCATCTGGGCCCAGTACTTC TRBV20-1 - TRBJ2-5 -
CASSLAGVAETQYF TGTGCCAGCAGCTTGGCCGGAGTGGCGGAGACCCAGTACTTC TRBV7-9 - TRBJ2-5 -